These 15 T cell receptor beta chains originate from one sample sequenced in a study of T cells in tuberculosis. The assay was immunoSEQ multiplex PCR, and TCRdb's table has in-frame clones only and misses some. Among 25,000 to 30,000 clones listed, nearly 90% were seen once. Sample: PBMCs. These receptors all come from a donor between 10 and 35 years old with latent tuberculosis or without tuberculosis infection.

The rearrangement links TRBV6-4 to TRBJ2-2; 7 positions agree with TRBD1. This CDR3 is built from 16 residues. V lost 6 bases and J lost 1; bases outside the gene matches: 8. Germline V lookup: CDR1 MRHNA, CDR2 SNTAGT. DNA of the CDR3: TGTGCCAGCAGAGCCTTCGACAGGGAGAACACCGGGGAGCTGTTTTTT. Translated, it gives CASRAFDRENTGELFF.

The chain carries TRBV7-2 and TRBJ2-5; 9 bases fit TRBD2. V trimming: 1 base; J trimming: 6 bases; junction bases outside the gene matches: 6. This CDR3 is built from 15 residues. Germline CDR1 is SGHTA and CDR2 is FQGNSA. The CDR3 DNA sequence: TGTGCCAGCAGCTTAGGACTAGCGGCTGGGAAGACCCAGTACTTC. Residues: CASSLGLAAGKTQYF.

The chain joins TRBV5-1 to TRBJ2-2, with 7 bases aligning to TRBD2. The junction had 6 bases not matched to a gene; V was cut back by 3 bases and J by 1 base. This CDR3 spans 16 amino acids. Germline V gives CDR1 SGHRS, CDR2 YFSETQ. The CDR3 DNA reads TGCGCCAGCAGCTACGGGCCTAGCGGGAACACCGGGGAGCTGTTTTTT. Translated: CASSYGPSGNTGELFF.

This clone came up once. The chain employs TRBV7-2 and TRBJ2-1; 8 bases fit TRBD1. This CDR3 is built from 15 residues. CDR1 SGHTA and CDR2 FQGNSA come from the germline V gene. Trimming cost V 1 base and J 4 bases; bases outside gene matches: 3. CDR3 residues: CASSLEGQAYNEQFF. The CDR3 coding sequence is TGTGCCAGCAGCTTAGAGGGACAGGCTTACAATGAGCAGTTCTTC.

This chain connects TRBV25-1 to TRBJ1-4; TRBD1 aligns across 8 bases. Unmatched junction bases numbered 7, after V lost 4 bases and J lost 6 bases. Germline loops: CDR1 MGHDK, CDR2 SYGVNS. The CDR3 runs 15 residues. The DNA for the CDR3 is TGTGCCAGCAGTGGGCCAGGGGGCGCAGATGAAAAACTGTTTTTT. This gives the protein CASSGPGGADEKLFF.

The chain uses TRBV2 and TRBJ1-1; the D gene is possibly TRBD1 (5 bases). The ends were cut back, 3 bases at V and 1 base at J, with 6 bases in the middle. CDR1 is SNHLY, CDR2 FYNNEI, per germline. This CDR3 is built from 13 residues. Here the CDR3 reads CASSEQGNTEAFF. The CDR3 bases are TGTGCCAGCAGTGAGCAGGGGAACACTGAAGCTTTCTTT.

CDR3 in amino acids: CASNAGGEETQYF. The CDR3 coding sequence is TGTGCCAGTAACGCGGGGGGCGAAGAGACCCAGTACTTC. The rearrangement joins TRBV19 to TRBJ2-5; 8 positions match TRBD2. There are 13 residues in the CDR3. The V gene's germline CDR1 is LNHDA and CDR2 SQIVND (reference sequence). Trimming cost V 7 bases and J 3 bases; bases outside gene matches: 4.

This chain joins TRBV4-1 and TRBJ2-7; D is possibly TRBD2 (6 bases). Germline V gene lookup returns CDR1 MGHRA and CDR2 YSYEKL. Deletions cut 4 bases from V and 2 bases from J, with 12 bases between. The CDR3 sequence is 14 residues long. The CDR3 sequence is CASSPARGPYEQYF. CDR3 nucleotide sequence: TGCGCCAGCAGCCCCGCGCGGGGTCCCTACGAGCAGTACTTC.

The chain joins TRBV28 to TRBJ2-7, with no clear D. V was shortened by 2 bases and J by 3 bases, with 14 bases between the two germline ends. The CDR3 is 15 amino acids. CDR1 MDHEN and CDR2 SYDVKM come from the germline V gene. The CDR3 loop is CASSLPTPSGYEQYF. The DNA for the CDR3 is TGTGCCAGCAGTTTACCGACCCCATCAGGCTACGAGCAGTACTTC.

This sequence joins TRBV25-1 and TRBJ2-7, with a tentative D call TRBD1 (7 bases). The germline V and J ends were trimmed by 8 bases and 1 base, with 15 bases remaining between them. The V gene's germline CDR1 is MGHDK and CDR2 SYGVNS. This CDR3 contains 14 residues. CDR3 DNA: TGTGCCAGCGAAACAGGGGAGGTATCCTACGAGCAGTACTTC. Protein: CASETGEVSYEQYF.

The chain links TRBV11-2 to TRBJ2-2, with unresolved D. The length of the CDR3 is 18 residues. Germline CDR1 is SGHAT and CDR2 is FQNNGV. V lost 6 bases, J lost 3 bases, and 23 bases lay in between. The CDR3 reads CASSEMSLGDVDTGELFF. The CDR3 DNA sequence: TGTGCCAGCAGTGAGATGTCATTAGGAGACGTCGACACCGGGGAGCTGTTTTTT.

In regard to this clone: The same CDR3 arises from other DNA sequences in this sample as well. The chain uses TRBV4-1 and TRBJ2-1; no definite D call. With 1 base removed from V and 1 base from J, the gap between germline ends came to 11 bases. Germline lookup yields CDR1 MGHRA and CDR2 YSYEKL. The CDR3 runs 16 residues. The CDR3 nucleotides are TGCGCCAGCAGCCAAGTCGACATATTATCCTACAATGAGCAGTTCTTC. It translates to CASSQVDILSYNEQFF.

The chain recombines TRBV6-5 with TRBJ1-2, with D hard to call. Germline V gene lookup returns CDR1 MNHEY and CDR2 SVGAGI. The CDR3 is 14 residues long. V was clipped by 0 bases and J by 6 bases, with 11 bases between them. The CDR3 spells CASSYSNSLDGYTF. The DNA for the CDR3 is TGTGCCAGCAGTTACTCGAACTCACTCGATGGCTACACCTTC.

The chain recombines TRBV18 with TRBJ1-1; TRBD1 aligns across 8 bases. Looked up from germline, CDR1 is KGHSH and CDR2 is LQKENI. Trimming at V came to 0 bases and at J to 11 bases, leaving 14 bases not matched to a gene. This CDR3 comprises 16 residues. CDR3 DNA: TGTGCCAGCTCACCACCCCTGACAGGGGCGAGCTTAGTGGCTTTCTTT. Translated, it gives CASSPPLTGASLVAFF.

V is TRBV5-1 and J is TRBJ2-6, with TRBD2 as a possible D gene (6 bases). CDR3 length: 16 residues. V gave up 4 bases and J gave up 2 bases, with 13 bases separating them. Per the germline V gene, CDR1 is SGHRS and CDR2 is YFSETQ. The CDR3 spells CASSPRGGAGANVLTF. CDR3 nucleotide sequence: TGCGCCAGCAGCCCAAGGGGAGGCGCTGGGGCCAACGTCCTGACTTTC. Combining the CDR3 with reference TRBV5-1 and TRBJ2-6 gives the whole variable domain KAGVTQTPRYLIKTRGQQVTLSCSPISGHRSVSWYQQTPGQGLQFLFEYFSETQRNKGNFPGRFSGRQFSNSRSEMNVSTLELGDSALYLCASSPRGGAGANVLTFGAGSRLTVL.